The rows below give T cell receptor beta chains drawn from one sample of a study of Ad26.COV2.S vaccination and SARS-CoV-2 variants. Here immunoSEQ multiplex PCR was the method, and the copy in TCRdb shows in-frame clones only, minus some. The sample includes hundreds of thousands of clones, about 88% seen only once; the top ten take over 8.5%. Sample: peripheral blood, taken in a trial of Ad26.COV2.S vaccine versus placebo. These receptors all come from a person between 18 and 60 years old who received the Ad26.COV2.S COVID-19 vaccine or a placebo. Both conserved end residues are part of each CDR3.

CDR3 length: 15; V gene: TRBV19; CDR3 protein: CASSGPGQGYYGYTF
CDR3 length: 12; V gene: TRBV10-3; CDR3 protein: CAISGTASGYTF
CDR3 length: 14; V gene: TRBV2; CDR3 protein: CASSEARATSEAFF
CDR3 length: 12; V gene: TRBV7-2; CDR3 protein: CASSLDTNEQYF
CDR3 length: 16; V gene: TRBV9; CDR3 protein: CASSAGLAGAGDTQYF
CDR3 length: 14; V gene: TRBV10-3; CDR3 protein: CAAAGTSGGYEQYF
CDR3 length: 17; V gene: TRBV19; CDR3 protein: CASSSRLAGLSTGELFF
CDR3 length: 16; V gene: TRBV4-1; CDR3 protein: CASRAVSSGDNNEQFF
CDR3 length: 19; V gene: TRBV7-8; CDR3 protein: CASSFYSPPPGQGAFTQYF
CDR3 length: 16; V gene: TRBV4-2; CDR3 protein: CASSQSNRESTDTQYF
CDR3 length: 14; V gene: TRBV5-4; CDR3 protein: CASSLTQDRDEAFF
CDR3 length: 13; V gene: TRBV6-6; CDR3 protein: CASSYPEGEGYTF
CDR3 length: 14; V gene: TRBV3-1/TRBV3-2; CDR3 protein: CASSSMGSYNEQFF
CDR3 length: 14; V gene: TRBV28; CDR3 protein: CASSLRIKLGEQFF
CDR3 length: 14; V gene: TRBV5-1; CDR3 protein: CASSGGQMNTEAFF
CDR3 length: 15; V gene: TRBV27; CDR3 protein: CASSLGNSGNQPQHF
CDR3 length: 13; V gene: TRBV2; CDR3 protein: CAGRQGTYTEAFF
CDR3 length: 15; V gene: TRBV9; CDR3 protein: CASSVTGVNYNEQFF
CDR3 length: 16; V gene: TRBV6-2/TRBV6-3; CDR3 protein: CASSYSGLESTDTQYF
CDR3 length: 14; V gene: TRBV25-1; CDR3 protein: CASSVTQDNSPLHF
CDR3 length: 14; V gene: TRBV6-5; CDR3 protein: CASSYGTGGTEAFF
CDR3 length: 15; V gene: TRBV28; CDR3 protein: CASSPQGQGQETQYF
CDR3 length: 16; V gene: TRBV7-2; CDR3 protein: CASRIQGSSYNSPLHF
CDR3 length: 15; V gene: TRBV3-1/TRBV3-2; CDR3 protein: CASSQRQGTRETQYF
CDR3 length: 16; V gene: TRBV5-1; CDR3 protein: CASSSWTSGSGETQYF
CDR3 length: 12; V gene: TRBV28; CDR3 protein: CASGFLSTEAFF
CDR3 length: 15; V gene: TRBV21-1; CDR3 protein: CASSKTKGPHNEQFF
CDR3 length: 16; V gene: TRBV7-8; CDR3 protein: CASSLGLGRGNQPQHF
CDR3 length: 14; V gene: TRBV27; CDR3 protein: CASSPSGLGETQYF
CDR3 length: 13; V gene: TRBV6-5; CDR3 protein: CASSSGVNYGYTF
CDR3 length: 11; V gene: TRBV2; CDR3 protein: CASSDTYEQYF
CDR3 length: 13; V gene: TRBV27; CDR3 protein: CASSLGAYNEQFF
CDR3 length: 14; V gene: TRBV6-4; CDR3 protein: CASRRGLDTGELFF
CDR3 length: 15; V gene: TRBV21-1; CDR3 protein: CANKDVQVNTGELFF
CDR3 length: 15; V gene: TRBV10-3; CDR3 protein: CAISDMGQANQPQHF
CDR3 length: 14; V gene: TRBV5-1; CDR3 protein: CASSRLAGGYEQYF
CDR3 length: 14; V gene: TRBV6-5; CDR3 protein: CASSNQGNGETQYF
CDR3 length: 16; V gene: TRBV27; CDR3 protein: CASSLSGTSVNTEAFF
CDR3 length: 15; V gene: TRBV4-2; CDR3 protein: CASSQGLAGTGELFF
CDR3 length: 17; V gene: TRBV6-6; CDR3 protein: CASSHHGGIHSNQPQHF
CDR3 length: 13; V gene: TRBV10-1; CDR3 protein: CASSWDNTYEQYF
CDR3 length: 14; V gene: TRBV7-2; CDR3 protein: CASSPGASGRPRVF
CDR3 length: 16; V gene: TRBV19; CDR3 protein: CASSTDRVGANYGYTF
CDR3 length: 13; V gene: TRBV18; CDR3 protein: CASSPGTLRPQHF
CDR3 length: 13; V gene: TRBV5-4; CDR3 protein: CASSSTTLDTQYF
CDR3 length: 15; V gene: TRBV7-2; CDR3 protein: CASSLGGRHTDTQYF
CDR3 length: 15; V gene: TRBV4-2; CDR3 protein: CASSLRQGKGQPQHF
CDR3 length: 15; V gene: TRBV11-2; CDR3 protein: CASSVAGGLMETQYF
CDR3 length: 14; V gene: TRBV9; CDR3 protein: CASSVGSGTGEQYF
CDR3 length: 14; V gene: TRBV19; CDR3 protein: CASTSGPTGSGAFF
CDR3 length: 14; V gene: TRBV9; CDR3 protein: CASSVADGNSPLHF
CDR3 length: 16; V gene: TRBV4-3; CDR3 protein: CASSQGRLTTMAGYTF
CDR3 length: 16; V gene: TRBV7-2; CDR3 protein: CASSRGTSKGEETQYF
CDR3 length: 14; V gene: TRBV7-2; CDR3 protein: CASSSYLGETEAFF